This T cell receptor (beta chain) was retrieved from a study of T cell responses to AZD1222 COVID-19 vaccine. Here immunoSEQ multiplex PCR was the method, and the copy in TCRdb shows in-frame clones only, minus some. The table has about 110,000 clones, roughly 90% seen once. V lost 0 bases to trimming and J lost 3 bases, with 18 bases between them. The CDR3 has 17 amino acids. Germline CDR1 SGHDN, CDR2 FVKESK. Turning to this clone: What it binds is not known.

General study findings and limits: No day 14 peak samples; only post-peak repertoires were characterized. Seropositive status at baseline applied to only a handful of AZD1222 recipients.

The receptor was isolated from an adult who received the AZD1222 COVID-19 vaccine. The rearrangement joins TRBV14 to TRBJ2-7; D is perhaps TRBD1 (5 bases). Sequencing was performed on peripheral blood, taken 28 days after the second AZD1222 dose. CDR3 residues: CASSQDISPGYSYEQYF. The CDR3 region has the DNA TGTGCCAGCAGCCAAGATATCTCCCCAGGGTATAGCTACGAGCAGTACTTC.